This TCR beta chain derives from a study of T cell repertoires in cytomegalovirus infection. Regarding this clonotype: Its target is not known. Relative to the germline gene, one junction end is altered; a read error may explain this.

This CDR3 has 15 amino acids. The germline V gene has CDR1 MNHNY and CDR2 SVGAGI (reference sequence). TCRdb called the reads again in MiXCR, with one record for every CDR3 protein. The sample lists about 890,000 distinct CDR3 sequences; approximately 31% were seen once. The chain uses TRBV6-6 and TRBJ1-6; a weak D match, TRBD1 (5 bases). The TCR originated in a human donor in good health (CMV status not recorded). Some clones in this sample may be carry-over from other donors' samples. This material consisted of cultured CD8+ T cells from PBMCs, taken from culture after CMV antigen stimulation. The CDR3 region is CASSYPTDSNSSLHF. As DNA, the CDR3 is TGTGCCAGCAGTTACCCGACAGATTCTAATTCATCCCTCCACTTT.